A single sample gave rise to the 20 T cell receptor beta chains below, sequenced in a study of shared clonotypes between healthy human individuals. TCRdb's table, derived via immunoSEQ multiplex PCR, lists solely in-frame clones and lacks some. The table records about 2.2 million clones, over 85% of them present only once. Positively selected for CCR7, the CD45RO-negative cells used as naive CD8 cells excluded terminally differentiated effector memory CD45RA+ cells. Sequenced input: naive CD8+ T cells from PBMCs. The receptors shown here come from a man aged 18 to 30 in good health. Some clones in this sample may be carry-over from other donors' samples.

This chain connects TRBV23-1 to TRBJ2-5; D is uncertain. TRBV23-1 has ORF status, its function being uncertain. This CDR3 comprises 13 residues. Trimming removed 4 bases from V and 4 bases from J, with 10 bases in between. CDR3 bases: TGCGCCAGCAGTCTAAAGGTAAGAGAGACCCAGTACTTC. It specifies CASSLKVRETQYF.

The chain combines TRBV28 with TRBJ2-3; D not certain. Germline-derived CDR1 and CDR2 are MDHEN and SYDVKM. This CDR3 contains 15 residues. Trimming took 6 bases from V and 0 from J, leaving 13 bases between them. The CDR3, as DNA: TGTGCCAGCAGGAAAAGGGATAGAAGCACAGATACGCAGTATTTT. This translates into CASRKRDRSTDTQYF.

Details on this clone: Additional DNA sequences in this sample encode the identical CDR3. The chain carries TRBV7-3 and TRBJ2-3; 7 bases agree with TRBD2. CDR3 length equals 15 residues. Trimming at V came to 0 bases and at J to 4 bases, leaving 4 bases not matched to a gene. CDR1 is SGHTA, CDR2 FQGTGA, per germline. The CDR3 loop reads CASSLTGGPSDTQYF. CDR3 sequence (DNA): TGTGCCAGCAGCTTAACGGGAGGGCCCTCAGATACGCAGTATTTT.

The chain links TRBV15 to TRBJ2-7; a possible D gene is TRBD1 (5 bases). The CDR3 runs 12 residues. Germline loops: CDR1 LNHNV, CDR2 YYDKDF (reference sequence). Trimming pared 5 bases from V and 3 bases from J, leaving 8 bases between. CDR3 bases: TGTGCCACCAGCGCAGACAGCTACGAGCAGTACTTC. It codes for CATSADSYEQYF.

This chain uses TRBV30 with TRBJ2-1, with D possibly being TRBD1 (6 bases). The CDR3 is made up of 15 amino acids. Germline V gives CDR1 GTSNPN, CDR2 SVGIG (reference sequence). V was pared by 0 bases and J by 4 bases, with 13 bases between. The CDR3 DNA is TGTGCCTGGAGTGTAAGGGGGTATAATTACAATGAGCAGTTCTTC. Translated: CAWSVRGYNYNEQFF.

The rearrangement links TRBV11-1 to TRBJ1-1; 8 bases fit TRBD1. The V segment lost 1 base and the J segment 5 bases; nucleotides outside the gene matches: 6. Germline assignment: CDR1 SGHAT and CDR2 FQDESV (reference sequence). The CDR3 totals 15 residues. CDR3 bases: TGTGCCAGCAGCTTAGACAGGGGGTTTAGGACTGAAGCTTTCTTT. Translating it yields CASSLDRGFRTEAFF.

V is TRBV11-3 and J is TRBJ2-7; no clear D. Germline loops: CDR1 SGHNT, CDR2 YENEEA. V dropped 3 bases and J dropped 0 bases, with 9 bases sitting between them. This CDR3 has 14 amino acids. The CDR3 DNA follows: TGTGCCAGCAGCTTCGGCGGATTCTCCTACGAGCAGTACTTC. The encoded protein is CASSFGGFSYEQYF. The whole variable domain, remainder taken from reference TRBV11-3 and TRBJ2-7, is EAGVVQSPRYKIIEKKQPVAFWCNPISGHNTLYWYLQNLGQGPELLIRYENEEAVDDSQLPKDRFSAERLKGVDSTLKIQPAELGDSAVYLCASSFGGFSYEQYFGPGTRLTVT.

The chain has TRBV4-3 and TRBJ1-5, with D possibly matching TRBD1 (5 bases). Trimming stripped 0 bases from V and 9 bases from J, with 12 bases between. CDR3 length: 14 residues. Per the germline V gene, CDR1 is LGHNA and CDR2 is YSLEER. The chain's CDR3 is CASSQDFRAGPQHF. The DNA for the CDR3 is TGCGCCAGCAGCCAAGATTTCAGGGCAGGGCCCCAGCATTTT.

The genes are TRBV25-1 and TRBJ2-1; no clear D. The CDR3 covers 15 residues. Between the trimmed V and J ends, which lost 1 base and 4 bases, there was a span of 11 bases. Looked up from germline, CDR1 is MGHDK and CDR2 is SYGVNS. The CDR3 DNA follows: TGTGCCAGCAGTGAATGGAAATCGAAATACAATGAGCAGTTCTTC. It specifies CASSEWKSKYNEQFF.

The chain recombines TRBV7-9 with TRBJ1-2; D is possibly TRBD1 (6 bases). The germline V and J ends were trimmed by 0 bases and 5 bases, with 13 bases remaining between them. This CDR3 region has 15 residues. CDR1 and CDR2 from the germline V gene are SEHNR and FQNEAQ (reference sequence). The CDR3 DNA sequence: TGTGCCAGCAGCTTAGCGGTTACAGGGCTTTATGGCTACACCTTC. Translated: CASSLAVTGLYGYTF.

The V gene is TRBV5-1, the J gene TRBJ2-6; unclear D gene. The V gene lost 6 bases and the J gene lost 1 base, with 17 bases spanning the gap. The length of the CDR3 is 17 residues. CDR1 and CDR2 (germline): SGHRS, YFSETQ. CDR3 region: CASTSLLGKSGANVLTF. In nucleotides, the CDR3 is TGCGCCAGCACCTCCCTCCTGGGGAAATCTGGGGCCAACGTCCTGACTTTC.

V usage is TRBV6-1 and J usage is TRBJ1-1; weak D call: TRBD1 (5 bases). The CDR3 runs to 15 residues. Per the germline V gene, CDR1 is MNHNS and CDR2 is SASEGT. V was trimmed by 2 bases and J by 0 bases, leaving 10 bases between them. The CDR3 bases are TGTGCCAGCAGTGAATACAGGAGCATGAACACTGAAGCTTTCTTT. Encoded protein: CASSEYRSMNTEAFF.

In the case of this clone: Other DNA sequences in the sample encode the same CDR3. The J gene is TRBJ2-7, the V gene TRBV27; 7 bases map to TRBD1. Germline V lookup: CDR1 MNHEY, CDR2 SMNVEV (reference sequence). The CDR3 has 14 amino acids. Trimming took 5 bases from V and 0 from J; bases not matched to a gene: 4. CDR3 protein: CASSTRQGSYEQYF. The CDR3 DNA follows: TGTGCCAGCAGTACCCGACAGGGCTCCTACGAGCAGTACTTC.

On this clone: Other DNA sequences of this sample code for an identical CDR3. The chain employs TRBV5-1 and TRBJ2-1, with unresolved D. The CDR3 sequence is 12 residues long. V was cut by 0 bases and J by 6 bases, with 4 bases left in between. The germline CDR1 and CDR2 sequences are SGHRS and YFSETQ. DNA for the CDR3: TGCGCCAGCAGCTTGGGGGTCAATGAGCAGTTCTTC. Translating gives CASSLGVNEQFF.

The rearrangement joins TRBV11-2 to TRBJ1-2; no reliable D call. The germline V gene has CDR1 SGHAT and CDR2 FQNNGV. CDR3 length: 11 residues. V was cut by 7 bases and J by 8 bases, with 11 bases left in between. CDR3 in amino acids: CASTPQKGYTF. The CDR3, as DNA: TGTGCCAGCACCCCACAGAAAGGCTACACCTTC.

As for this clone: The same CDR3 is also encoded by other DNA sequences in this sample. Here the CDR3 reads CASSLSGLGYEQYF. For the CDR3, the DNA is TGTGCCAGCAGTTTATCCGGACTGGGCTACGAGCAGTACTTC. This chain uses TRBV27 with TRBJ2-7, with a weak D call TRBD2 (5 bases). CDR1 and CDR2 (germline): MNHEY, SMNVEV (reference sequence). V lost 0 bases and J lost 3, with 9 bases in between. The CDR3 contains 14 residues.

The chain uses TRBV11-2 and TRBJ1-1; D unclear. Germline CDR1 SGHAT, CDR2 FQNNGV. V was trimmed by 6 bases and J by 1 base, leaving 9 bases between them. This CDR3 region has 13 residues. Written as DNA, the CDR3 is TGTGCCAGCAGATCGACTCGGAACACTGAAGCTTTCTTT. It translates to CASRSTRNTEAFF. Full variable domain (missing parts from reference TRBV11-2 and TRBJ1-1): EAGVAQSPRYKIIEKRQSVAFWCNPISGHATLYWYQQILGQGPKLLIQFQNNGVVDDSQLPKDRFSAERLKGVDSTLKIQPAKLEDSAVYLCASRSTRNTEAFFGQGTRLTVV.

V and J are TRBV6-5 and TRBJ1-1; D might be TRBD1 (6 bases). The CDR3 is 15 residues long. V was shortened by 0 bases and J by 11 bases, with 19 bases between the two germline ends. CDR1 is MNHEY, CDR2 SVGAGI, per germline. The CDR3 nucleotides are TGTGCCAGCAGTTACTCATCGCCCAATACAGGGAGCGCTTTCTTT. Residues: CASSYSSPNTGSAFF.

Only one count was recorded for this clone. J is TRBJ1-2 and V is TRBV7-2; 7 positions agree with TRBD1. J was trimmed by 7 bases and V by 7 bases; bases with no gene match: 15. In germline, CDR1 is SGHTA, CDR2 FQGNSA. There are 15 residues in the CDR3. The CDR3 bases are TGTGCCAGCACCACCCGAGGGGGCGAGATGGTTGGCTACACCTTC. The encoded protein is CASTTRGGEMVGYTF.

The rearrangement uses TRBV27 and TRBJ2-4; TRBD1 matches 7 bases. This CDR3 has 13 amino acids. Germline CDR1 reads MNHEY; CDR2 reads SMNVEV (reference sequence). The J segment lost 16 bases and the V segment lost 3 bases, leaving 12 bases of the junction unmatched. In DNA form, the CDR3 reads TGTGCCAGCAGTTTCTGGGCTAAGGACAGGTTATACTTC. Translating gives CASSFWAKDRLYF.